This TCR beta chain is drawn from a study of T cell repertoires in cytomegalovirus infection. Regarding the study as a whole: HLA-C-restricted, CMV-specific TCR beta clonotypes were dominant ex vivo.

The CDR3 consists of 15 residues. Germline V gene lookup returns CDR1 SGHKS and CDR2 YYEKEE (reference sequence). The J segment lost 8 bases and the V segment lost 1 base, leaving 5 bases of the junction unmatched. Remarks on this clonotype: No antigen is known for it.

TCRdb re-analysed the reads in MiXCR, keeping a single row per CDR3 protein. This sample carries fewer than 300,000 distinct CDR3 sequences, roughly a quarter of them seen once, and the ten largest clones take about 14%. The receptor comes from a human donor in good health (CMV status not recorded). Some clones in this sample may be carry-over from other donors' samples. V is TRBV5-5 and J is TRBJ2-1, with 11 bases that match TRBD2. The sample comprised PBMCs. The DNA of the CDR3 is TGTGCCAGCAGCTTGTTTACTAGCGGGGGTTATGAGCAGTTCTTC. Translated: CASSLFTSGGYEQFF.